A selection of T cell receptor beta chains follows, all from one sample in a study of blood T cell repertoires in COVID-19. The table came from immunoSEQ multiplex PCR; TCRdb's copy has only in-frame clones and leaves some out. The table shows about 170,000 clones, with about 86% occurring only once. The sequenced sample was peripheral blood. All receptors come from a man over 45 with active or convalescent COVID-19. The CDR3 runs from the conserved cysteine through the conserved F or W. The order of the fields is D gene, clone size, J gene, V gene, CDR3 DNA, CDR3 protein. D genes are given only for firm matches. Some rows have no size entry. The others give once, few or many, or a class for an expanded clone.

-,-,TRBJ2-3,TRBV7-6,TGTGCCAGCAGCTTGGGGACTATAGGACAGAACACAGATACGCAGTATTTT,CASSLGTIGQNTDTQYF
-,-,TRBJ2-5,TRBV9,TGTGCCAGCAGCGTAGCGGTAGGAGGCGAGACCCAGTACTTC,CASSVAVGGETQYF
-,few,TRBJ2-1,TRBV7-9,TGTGCCACCCGGGACTCCGGGGCGGAGCAGTTCTTC,CATRDSGAEQFF
TRBD1,few,TRBJ1-1,TRBV7-9,TGTGCCAGCAGTTTTAGGACAGGTTCCACTGAAGCTTTCTTT,CASSFRTGSTEAFF
-,-,TRBJ2-1,TRBV14,TGTGCCAGCAGCCAACGACTAACGAGCTACAATGAGCAGTTCTTC,CASSQRLTSYNEQFF
-,-,TRBJ1-2,TRBV10-3,TGTGCCATCAGTGATTCCTCCTCTCCGGAGAATAACTATGGCTACACCTTC,CAISDSSSPENNYGYTF
-,-,TRBJ2-3,TRBV4-3,TGCGCCAGCAGCCAAGAATCGCGGGACGGTCTTGGCGGCACAGATACGCAGTATTTT,CASSQESRDGLGGTDTQYF
-,-,TRBJ1-2,TRBV4-1,TGCGCCAGCAGCCAAGATTGGAGCCCAGGGGATGGCTACACCTTC,CASSQDWSPGDGYTF
TRBD1,-,TRBJ1-6,TRBV2,TGTGCCAGCAAGGGGGTCGGACAGGGGGCGCGGAATAATTCACCCCTCCACTTT,CASKGVGQGARNNSPLHF
-,-,TRBJ1-2,TRBV6-5,TGTGCCAGCAGTTACTCGGGGCGGAGCACCTTC,CASSYSGRSTF
-,once,TRBJ1-4,TRBV7-2,TGTGCCAGCAGCTTAGCCGCCGCGGCCGTTAATGAAAAACTGTTTTTT,CASSLAAAAVNEKLFF
-,-,TRBJ2-1,TRBV27,TGTGCCAGCAGTTTAGGCGGGCTTAAGTACAATGAGCAGTTCTTC,CASSLGGLKYNEQFF
TRBD1,-,TRBJ2-1,TRBV7-9,TGTGCCAGCAGCTTGGGACAGGGGTTGAGTAATGAGCAGTTCTTC,CASSLGQGLSNEQFF
-,-,TRBJ1-2,TRBV6-1,TGTGCCAGCAGTGAATTCGTGGACAGCTTCTATGGCTACACCTTC,CASSEFVDSFYGYTF
-,-,TRBJ1-5,TRBV5-1,TGCGCCAGCAGCTTGTGGTCCGGGAGCAATCAGCCCCAGCATTTT,CASSLWSGSNQPQHF